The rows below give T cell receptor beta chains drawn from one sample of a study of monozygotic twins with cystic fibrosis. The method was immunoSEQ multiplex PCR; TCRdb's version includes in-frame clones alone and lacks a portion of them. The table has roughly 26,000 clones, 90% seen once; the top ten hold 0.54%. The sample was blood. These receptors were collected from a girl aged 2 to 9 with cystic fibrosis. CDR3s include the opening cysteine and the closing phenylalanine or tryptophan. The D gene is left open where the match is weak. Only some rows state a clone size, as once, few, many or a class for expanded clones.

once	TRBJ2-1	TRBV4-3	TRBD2	TGCGCCAGCAGCCAAGTACAAACTAGCGGGGGGGCCTACGATGAGCAGTTCTTC	CASSQVQTSGGAYDEQFF
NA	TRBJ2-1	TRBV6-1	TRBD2	TGTGCCAGCAGTGTGGCTAGCGGGGGGACGTACAATGAGCAGTTCTTC	CASSVASGGTYNEQFF
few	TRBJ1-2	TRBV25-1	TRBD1	TGTGCCACCATGACAGGGGGCGCGGGTGGCTACACCTTC	CATMTGGAGGYTF
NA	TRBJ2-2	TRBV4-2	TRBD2	TGTGCCAGCAGCCCCAACAGCGGGGGGGCGGCCGGGGAGCTGTTTTTT	CASSPNSGGAAGELFF
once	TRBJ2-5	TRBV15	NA	TGTGCCACCAGCAGAGATCCACCGGGGAGGGAGACCCAGTACTTC	CATSRDPPGRETQYF
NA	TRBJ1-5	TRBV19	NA	TGTGCCAGTATAGGGGGGGCGAATCAGCCCCAGCATTTT	CASIGGANQPQHF
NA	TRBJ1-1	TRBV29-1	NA	TGCAGCGTCCGCCTGTTGGGGGACCCCTTGCTCACTGAAGCTTTCTTT	CSVRLLGDPLLTEAFF
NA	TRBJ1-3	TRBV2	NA	TGTGCCAGCACCCCTGGAAGGGGATCTGATAAGAGAGGAAACACCATATATTTT	CASTPGRGSDKRGNTIYF
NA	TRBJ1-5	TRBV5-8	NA	TGTGCCAGCAGCTTGGCCGGCAGCCATAGCAATCAGCCCCAGCATTTT	CASSLAGSHSNQPQHF
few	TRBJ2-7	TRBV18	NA	TGTGCCAGCTCACCGGGACAGCGGGTTAAGGGCTCCTACGAGCAGTACTTC	CASSPGQRVKGSYEQYF
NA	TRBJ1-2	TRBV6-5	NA	TGTGCCAGCAGTGAACAGGGTTTCTTCTATGGCCACACCTTC	CASSEQGFFYGHTF
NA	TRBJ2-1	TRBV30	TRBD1	TGTGCCTGGAGTGGCAGGGGGCGCGGTAGTGAGCAGTTCTTC	CAWSGRGRGSEQFF
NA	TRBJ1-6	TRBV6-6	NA	TGTGCCAGCAGTTACCAAAGAGGGTTTAATTCACCCCTCCACTTT	CASSYQRGFNSPLHF
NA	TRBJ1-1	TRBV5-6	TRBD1	TGTGCCAGCAGCTTCAGGGGGCTGTTGAACACTGAAGCTTTCTTT	CASSFRGLLNTEAFF
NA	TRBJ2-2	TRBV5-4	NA	TGTGCCAGCAGCCAACAAGTCCAACGGGGGACCGGGGAGCTGTTTTTT	CASSQQVQRGTGELFF
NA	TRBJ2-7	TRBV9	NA	TGTGCCAGCAGCGTAGGAGGGGAAAACTACGAGCAGTACTTC	CASSVGGENYEQYF
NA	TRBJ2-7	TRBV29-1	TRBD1	TGCAGCTTTTTAACAGGGGTATCCTACGAGCAGTACTTC	CSFLTGVSYEQYF
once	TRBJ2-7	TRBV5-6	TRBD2	TGTGCCAGCAGCTTGGCAGGGACTAGCGGGGCCCACGAGCAGTACTTC	CASSLAGTSGAHEQYF
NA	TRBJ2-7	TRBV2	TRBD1	TGTGCCAGCAGTGAGGACAGGGGGACCTACGAGCAGTACTTC	CASSEDRGTYEQYF
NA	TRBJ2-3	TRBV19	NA	TGTGCCAGTAGTATTGAGTGGGCAGGGCGCACAGATACGCAGTATTTT	CASSIEWAGRTDTQYF
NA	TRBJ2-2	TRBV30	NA	TGTGCCTGGAGTGTACTGTCCCCGGGCGGGGAGCTGTTTTTT	CAWSVLSPGGELFF
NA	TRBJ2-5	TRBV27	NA	TGTGCCAGCAGTTTTAGTCGAAACCAAGAGACCCAGTACTTC	CASSFSRNQETQYF
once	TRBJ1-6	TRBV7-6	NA	TGTGCCAGCAGCCTAGGGGTGAGCTCCTATAATTCACCCCTCCACTTT	CASSLGVSSYNSPLHF
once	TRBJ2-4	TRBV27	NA	TGTGCCAGCAGTCCGGGGTCAAACATTCAGTACTTC	CASSPGSNIQYF
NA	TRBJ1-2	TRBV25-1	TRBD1	TGTGCCAGCACCGGACAGGGGGCATCTTATGGCTACACCTTC	CASTGQGASYGYTF